This T cell receptor beta chain derives from a study of identical twins. TCRdb used MiXCR to reprocess the 5' RACE reads, holding one entry per CDR3 protein. In the table there are about 660,000 distinct CDR3 sequences, under 9% of which are singletons. This clonotype appeared a few times. The data were also submitted as part of a second study, on yellow fever vaccine responses in identical twins.

This TCR derives from a woman aged 18 to 35 in good health. The sequencing input was PBMCs.

CDR3 DNA: TGCAGTGCTAGGACTAGCGGGGCGGATACGCAGTATTTT. Translated: CSARTSGADTQYF. The rearrangement uses TRBV20-1 and TRBJ2-3; the match to TRBD2 covers 11 bases. CDR3 length: 13 residues. V was clipped by 3 bases and J by 6 bases; unmatched bases: 2. Germline loops: CDR1 DFQATT, CDR2 SNEGSKA (reference sequence).